This T cell receptor beta chain was sequenced for a study of T cells expressing NK-cell markers. Study as a whole: It was sorted CD3+CD56+NKG2C+, CD3+CD56+NKG2C- and CD3+CD56-NKG2C+ T cells that supplied the TCR beta repertoires. Out of eight donors sequenced, seven tested HCMV-seropositive and the remaining one seronegative.

One entry per CDR3 protein, without DNA, is what TCRdb gives after re-calling the 5' RACE reads. The ten top clones account for less than 40%, within a sample of 150,000 or so distinct CDR3 sequences. CDR1 and CDR2 (germline): SEHNR, FQNEAQ (reference sequence). The CDR3 is 12 amino acids. The sequenced material came from blood T cells: a sorted CD56 or NKG2C T cell subset, CD4+ or CD8+ T cells, or bulk PBMC T cells (not recorded which). The chain employs TRBV7-9 and TRBJ1-4. The clonotype comes from a woman in her forties or fifties in good health. The CDR3 sequence: CASSSGRQKLFF.